A selection of T cell receptor beta chains follows, all from one sample in a study of neurological immune-mediated disorders. TCRdb fed the 5' RACE reads into MiXCR, producing one record per CDR3 protein. The top ten hold roughly 4% of the sample, which has 35,000 to 40,000 distinct CDR3 sequences, 11% seen once. Material for sequencing was CD4+ T cells from blood. These receptors originate from a woman in her twenties or thirties with HTLV-1-associated myelopathy (HAM/TSP). Both conserved end residues are trimmed from each CDR3.

>TRBV7-2|TRBJ2-5
ASSLVAGASAETQY
>TRBV12-3/TRBV12-4|TRBJ1-5
ASRQGLSNQPQH
>TRBV5-5|TRBJ1-2
ASISTANYGYT
>TRBV5-8|TRBJ1-3
ASSLLVTASSGNTIY
>TRBV7-9|TRBJ1-2
ASSLYSNRGQKGYT
>TRBV5-1|TRBJ1-1
ASSPWINSEAF
>TRBV20-1|TRBJ1-2
SATSEPEGYT
>TRBV5-1|TRBJ2-2
ASSLEAGGVGELF
>TRBV20-1|TRBJ2-3
SALAGGLDTQY
>TRBV20-1|TRBJ1-1
SASIAQATEAF
>TRBV5-6|TRBJ2-4
ASSLAGAAVGIVSKNIQY
>TRBV7-9|TRBJ2-3
ASKLAGPDTQY
>TRBV7-9|TRBJ1-1
ASSLTQNTEAF
>TRBV20-1|TRBJ1-1
SASGRVTEAF
>TRBV7-9|TRBJ2-3
ASSLGLYRGRLVWTQY
>TRBV7-2|TRBJ1-6
ASSLYAQGGSPLH
>TRBV30|TRBJ1-2
AWSAGGGYT
>TRBV20-1|TRBJ2-5
SASRGLGETQY
>TRBV30|TRBJ1-2
AWSVWGRDYGYT
>TRBV27|TRBJ2-7
ASSLLGQLRYEQY
>TRBV27|TRBJ1-5
ASSLFNGGTQH
>TRBV5-8|TRBJ2-7
ASSLYKGQGAYEQY
>TRBV7-9|TRBJ2-1
ASSLAARGGRHEQF
>TRBV7-2|TRBJ2-2
ASSRDSLTGELF
>TRBV7-3|TRBJ2-2
ASSLVETGELF
>TRBV12-3/TRBV12-4|TRBJ2-1
ASSLARLLYNEQF
>TRBV18|TRBJ2-7
ASSSGPDYEQY
>TRBV29-1|TRBJ1-4
SVVLYEKLF